The 3 T cell receptor beta chains given below trace back to one sample, sequenced in a study of cytomegalovirus exposure and HLA in healthy donors. The PCR contained 60 Vbeta and 13 Jbeta primers. The method was immunoSEQ multiplex PCR; TCRdb's version includes in-frame clones alone and lacks a portion of them. The sample has some 200,000 clones. Specimen: PBMCs. The receptors come from a girl aged 2 to 9 in good health and CMV-seropositive.

The chain links TRBV13 to TRBJ2-1; tentative D call: TRBD2 (5 bases). The CDR3 sequence is 14 residues long. CDR1 is PRHDT and CDR2 is FYEKMQ in the germline V gene (reference sequence). V lost 5 bases and J lost 2, with 10 bases in between. The CDR3: CASSMSGAYNEQFF. In nucleotides, the CDR3 is TGTGCCAGCAGCATGAGCGGTGCCTACAATGAGCAGTTCTTC. Together with reference TRBV13 and TRBJ2-1, the CDR3 gives the full variable domain: AAGVIQSPRHLIKEKRETATLKCYPIPRHDTVYWYQQGPGQDPQFLISFYEKMQSDKGSIPDRFSAQQFSDYHSELNMSSLELGDSALYFCASSMSGAYNEQFFGPGTRLTVL.

This sequence joins TRBV7-6 and TRBJ2-5; the match to TRBD2 covers 13 bases. The CDR3 consists of 15 residues. V dropped 5 bases and J dropped 11; count of bases not matched to a gene: 11. Germline lookup yields CDR1 SGHVS and CDR2 FNYEAQ. The CDR3 bases are TGTGCCAGCAGCCCTGGGACTAGCGGGACCCTGGAGCAGTACTTC. Translation gives CASSPGTSGTLEQYF. Full variable domain (missing parts from reference TRBV7-6 and TRBJ2-5): GAGVSQSPRYKVTKRGQDVALRCDPISGHVSLYWYRQALGQGPEFLTYFNYEAQQDKSGLPNDRFSAERPEGSISTLTIQRTEQRDSAMYRCASSPGTSGTLEQYFGPGTRLLVL.

This rearrangement joins TRBV12-5 to TRBJ2-1; D remains unclear. Trimming shortened V by 7 bases and J by 3 bases, and 16 bases separated the two germline ends. Germline loops: CDR1 LGHNT, CDR2 FRNRAP. The CDR3 loop spans 15 amino acids. DNA for the CDR3: TGTGCTAGTGCGAGAGACACACGATTCTACAATGAGCAGTTCTTC. Its protein is CASARDTRFYNEQFF.